This T cell receptor beta chain appears in the sequencing data of a study of Ad26.COV2.S vaccination and SARS-CoV-2 variants. The V gene's germline CDR1 is LGHDT and CDR2 YNNKEL (reference sequence). V was clipped by 3 bases and J by 0 bases, with 9 bases between them. This CDR3 region has 16 residues. In regard to this clone: The antigen is unknown.

Whole-study results and caveats: The authors reported substantial breadth in spike-specific CD8+ and CD4+ T cell responses after vaccination. People given the vaccine had a wider spike-specific TCR breadth than placebo recipients did. Placebo recipients and vaccine recipients were similar in non-spike TCR breadth. From the TCR breadth and depth analyses, total T cell responses may have been underestimated.

TCRdb keeps only in-frame clones here, not all; method: immunoSEQ multiplex PCR. Of about 180,000 clones listed, around 90% are singletons. The sequence was collected from a human donor who had recovered from COVID-19. The V and J genes are TRBV3-1 (or the pseudogene TRBV3-2) and TRBJ2-6; D ambiguous. The sample in question was peripheral blood, obtained after recovery from COVID-19. Here the CDR3 DNA reads TGTGCCAGCAGCCATACAATTCTCTCTGGGGCCAACGTCCTGACTTTC. Its protein product is CASSHTILSGANVLTF.